Given below is one TCR beta chain in context. In the study's own analysis: Quantification of nucleated cells was approximated via reference gene primer amplification. TCRdb's table, derived via immunoSEQ multiplex PCR, lists solely in-frame clones and lacks some. For V, J and clone size, that table is used; D and trimming come from the DNA. The table has about 220,000 clones, approximately 80% seen once; the top ten hold around 13%. Deletions cut 10 bases from V and 8 bases from J, with 21 bases between. The V gene's germline CDR1 is MDHEN and CDR2 SYDVKM. This CDR3 is 14 amino acids long. This sample was included in a study of blood T cell repertoires in COVID-19. Study-wide background: The United States, Italy and Spain were the sources of the acute and convalescent COVID-19 samples. Nucleic acid was either cDNA or gDNA, and it came from T cells, B-cell-depleted T cells, or PBMCs.

The sequence came from a human donor in a cohort sampled during active COVID-19. The rearrangement uses TRBV28 and TRBJ2-1; tentative D call: TRBD2 (7 bases). The sequencing sample was made of peripheral blood. CDR3 in DNA: TGTGCCACTCGCGGGGGCCCCGGATTGTATGAGCAGTTCTTC. Its translation: CATRGGPGLYEQFF. The variable domain in full, completed from reference TRBV28 and TRBJ2-1, reads DVKVTQSSRYLVKRTGEKVFLECVQDMDHENMFWYRQDPGLGLRLIYFSYDVKMKEKGDIPEGYSVSREKKERFSLILESASTNQTSMYLCATRGGPGLYEQFFGPGTRLTVL.